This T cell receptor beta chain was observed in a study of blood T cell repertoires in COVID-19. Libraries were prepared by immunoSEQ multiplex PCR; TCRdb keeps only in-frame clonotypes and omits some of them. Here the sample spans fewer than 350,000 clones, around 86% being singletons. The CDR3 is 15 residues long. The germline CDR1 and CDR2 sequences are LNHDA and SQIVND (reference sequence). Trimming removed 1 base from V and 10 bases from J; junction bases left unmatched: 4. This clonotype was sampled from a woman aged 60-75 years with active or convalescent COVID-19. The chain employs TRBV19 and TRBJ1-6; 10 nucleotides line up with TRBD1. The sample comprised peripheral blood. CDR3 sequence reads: CASSIVTGGRSPLHF. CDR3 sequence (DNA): TGTGCCAGTAGTATAGTGACAGGGGGCAGATCACCCCTCCACTTT.